This T cell receptor (beta chain) was recovered during a study of post-analysis software for immune sequencing data (dated by TCRdb to the mid-2010s). Study-level background: Relapsing-remitting, secondary progressive and progressive-relapsing multiple sclerosis were recorded as disease courses, and subtype annotation was lacking for some patients. The patient repertoires were set against around ten previously published healthy control repertoires from donors whose ages ranged from roughly 6 to 25 years. A subset of samples was prepared in parallel using single-end sample barcoding, then pooled and co-amplified after Illumina adapter ligation. What the research found in general, with its limitations: Direct clustering with F measure showed strong co-clustering of samples prepared in the same batch, prompting a batch-effect correction. Significantly lower normalized Chao1 diversity was found in multiple sclerosis patients than in controls, suggesting substantial peripheral T-cell clonal expansion. The control group was slightly older than the multiple sclerosis patient group. Patients showed significantly higher frequencies than controls for a few TRBV segments, among them TRBV5-6, TRBV5-1 and TRBV20-1.

Remarks on this clonotype: The antigen this receptor binds is unknown. It has no much larger one-base neighbor in the sample; base qualities were not kept.

Receptor amplification or capture employed PCR. TCRdb records Illumina HiSeq 2500 as the sequencer. To reduce PCR and sequencing biases, unique molecular identifiers were built into the TCR beta cDNA libraries. Approximately 500,000 cDNA molecules were obtained per 1 to 10 million input T cells, so each molecule approximated one T cell. The patient libraries were prepared and sequenced with the same protocol used for the earlier healthy control dataset. Samples belonging to the same batch were prepared together, multiplexed and sequenced on a shared HiSeq lane. The authors' pipeline ran thus. Raw barcoded reads were processed with MIGEC, and single-read molecular identifier groups were discarded before consensus assembly and CDR3 extraction. VDJtools was used for post-analysis of the clonotype tables, and diversity was normalized by down-sampling every dataset to the size of the smallest sample. Repertoire overlap clustering matched CDR3 amino acid but not nucleotide sequences to correct batch-related cross-sample contamination. TCRdb applied fastp at Q25 and MiXCR to the public reads, then kept only in-frame beta chains. CDR3 protein sequences are deduplicated, and each keeps its most common genes and DNA. The V and J calls were not made by the authors but by TCRdb's processing. In this sample the table shows about 770,000 distinct CDR3 sequences, 46% of which occur a single time. The leading ten clones occupy roughly 4.4% of the sample.

CDR1 and CDR2 are drawn from the germline V gene: MNHEY, SVGEGT. The CDR3 goes from the cysteine to the phenylalanine over 14 residues. Here the CDR3 DNA is all that survives: 42 bases in frame from base 1. Relative to germline, V is missing 8 bases and J is missing 3 bases, with 7 bases of the junction outside any gene match. To demonstrate the VDJtools post-analysis software, the study profiled TCR beta repertoires from the peripheral blood of some 13 young patients with multiple sclerosis. The multiple sclerosis patients were children and adolescents ranging in age from roughly 6 to 16 years. Sequencing was performed on blood. The chain is made from TRBV6-2 or TRBV6-3 and TRBJ2-7, with 10 bases aligning to TRBD2. This receptor was obtained from a girl between 10 and 17 years old with multiple sclerosis. The sequenced DNA: TGTGCCAGCCGGCTAGCGGGAGACGACTACGAGCAGTACTTC. Its amino acids are CASRLAGDDYEQYF.